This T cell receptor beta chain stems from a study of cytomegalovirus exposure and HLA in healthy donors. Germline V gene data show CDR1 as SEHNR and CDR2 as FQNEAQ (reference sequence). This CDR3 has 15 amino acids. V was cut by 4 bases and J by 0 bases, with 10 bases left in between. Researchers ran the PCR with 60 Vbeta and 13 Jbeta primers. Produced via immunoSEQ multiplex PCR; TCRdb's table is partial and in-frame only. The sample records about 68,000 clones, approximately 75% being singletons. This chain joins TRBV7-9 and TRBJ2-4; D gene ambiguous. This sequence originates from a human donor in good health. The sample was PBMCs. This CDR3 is CASSSTDIAKNIQYF. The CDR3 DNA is TGTGCCAGCAGCTCCACCGACATAGCCAAAAACATTCAGTACTTC.